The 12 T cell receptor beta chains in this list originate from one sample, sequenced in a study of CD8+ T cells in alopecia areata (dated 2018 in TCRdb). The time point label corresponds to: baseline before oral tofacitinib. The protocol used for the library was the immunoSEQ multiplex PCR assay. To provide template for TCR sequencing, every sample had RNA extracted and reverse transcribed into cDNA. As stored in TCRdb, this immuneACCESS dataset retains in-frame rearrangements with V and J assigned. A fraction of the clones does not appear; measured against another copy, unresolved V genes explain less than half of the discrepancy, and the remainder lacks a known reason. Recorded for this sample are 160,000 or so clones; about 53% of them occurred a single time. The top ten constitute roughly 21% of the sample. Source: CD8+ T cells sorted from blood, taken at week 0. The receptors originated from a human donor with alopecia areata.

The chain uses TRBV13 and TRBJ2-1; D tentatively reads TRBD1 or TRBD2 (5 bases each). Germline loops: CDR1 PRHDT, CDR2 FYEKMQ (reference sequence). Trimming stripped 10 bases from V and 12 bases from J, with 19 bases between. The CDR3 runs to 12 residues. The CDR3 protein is CANQLPLRGQFF. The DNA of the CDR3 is TGTGCCAACCAGCTTCCCCTGAGGGGGCAGTTCTTC.

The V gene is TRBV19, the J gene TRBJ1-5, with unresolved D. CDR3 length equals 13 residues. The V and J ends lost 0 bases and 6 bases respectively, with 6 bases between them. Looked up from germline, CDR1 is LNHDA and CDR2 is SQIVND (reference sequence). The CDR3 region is CASSIDMSQPQHF. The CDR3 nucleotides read TGTGCCAGTAGTATAGATATGAGTCAGCCCCAGCATTTT. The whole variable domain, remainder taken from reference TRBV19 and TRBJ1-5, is DGGITQSPKYLFRKEGQNVTLSCEQNLNHDAMYWYRQDPGQGLRLIYYSQIVNDFQKGDIAEGYSVSREKKESFPLTVTSAQKNPTAFYLCASSIDMSQPQHFGDGTRLSIL.

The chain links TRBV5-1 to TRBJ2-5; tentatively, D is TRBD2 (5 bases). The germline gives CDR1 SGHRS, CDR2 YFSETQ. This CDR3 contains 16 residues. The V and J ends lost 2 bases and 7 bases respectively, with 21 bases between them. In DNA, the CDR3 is TGCGCCAGCAGCTTTGGCGGAGACGTCCGCCGGGGGACCCAGTACTTC. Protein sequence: CASSFGGDVRRGTQYF.

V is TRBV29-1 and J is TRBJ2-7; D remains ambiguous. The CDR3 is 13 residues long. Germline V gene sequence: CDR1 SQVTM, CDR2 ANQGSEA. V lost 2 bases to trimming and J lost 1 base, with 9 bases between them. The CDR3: CSVEWTDSYEQYF. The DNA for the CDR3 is TGCAGCGTTGAATGGACGGATTCCTACGAGCAGTACTTC.

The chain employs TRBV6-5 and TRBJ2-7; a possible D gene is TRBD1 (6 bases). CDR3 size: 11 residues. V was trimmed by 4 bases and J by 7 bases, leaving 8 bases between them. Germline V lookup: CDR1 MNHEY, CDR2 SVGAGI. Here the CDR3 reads CASSSGVEQYF. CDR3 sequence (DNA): TGTGCCAGCAGTTCAGGGGTAGAGCAGTACTTC.

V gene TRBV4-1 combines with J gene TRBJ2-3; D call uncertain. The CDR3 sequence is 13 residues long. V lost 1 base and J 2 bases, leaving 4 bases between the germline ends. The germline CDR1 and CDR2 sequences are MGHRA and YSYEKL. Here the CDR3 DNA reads TGCGCCAGCAGCCAAGGGGTCACAGATACGCAGTATTTT. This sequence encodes CASSQGVTDTQYF.

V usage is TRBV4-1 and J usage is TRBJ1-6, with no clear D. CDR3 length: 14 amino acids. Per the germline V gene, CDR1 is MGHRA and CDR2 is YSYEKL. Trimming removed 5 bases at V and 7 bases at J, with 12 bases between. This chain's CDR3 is CASSFRLENSPLHF. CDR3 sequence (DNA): TGCGCCAGCAGCTTCAGGCTCGAAAATTCACCCCTCCACTTT.

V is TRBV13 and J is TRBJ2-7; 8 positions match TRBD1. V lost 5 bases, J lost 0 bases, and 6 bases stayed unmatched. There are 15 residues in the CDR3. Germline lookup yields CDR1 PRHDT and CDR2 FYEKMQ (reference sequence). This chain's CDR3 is CASSLGQGGSYEQYF. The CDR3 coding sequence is TGTGCCAGCAGCCTTGGACAGGGAGGCTCCTACGAGCAGTACTTC.

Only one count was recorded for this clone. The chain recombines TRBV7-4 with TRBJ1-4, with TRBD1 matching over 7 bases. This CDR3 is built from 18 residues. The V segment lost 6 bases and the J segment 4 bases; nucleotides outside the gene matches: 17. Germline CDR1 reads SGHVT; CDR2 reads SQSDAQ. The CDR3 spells CASRHWELDRADNEKLFF. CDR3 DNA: TGTGCCAGCAGGCATTGGGAACTAGACAGGGCTGATAATGAAAAACTGTTTTTT. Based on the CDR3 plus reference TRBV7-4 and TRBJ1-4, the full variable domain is GAGVSQSPRYKVAKRGRDVALRCDSISGHVTLYWYRQTLGQGSEVLTYSQSDAQRDKSGRPSGRFSAERPERSVSTLKIQRTEQGDSAVYLCASRHWELDRADNEKLFFGSGTQLSVL.

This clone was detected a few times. The CDR3: CASSLNRGGNQPQHF. Written as DNA, the CDR3 is TGTGCCAGCAGCTTAAACAGGGGAGGCAATCAGCCCCAGCATTTT. The chain has TRBV7-2 and TRBJ1-5, with 7 bases identical to TRBD1. Germline V CDR1 and CDR2: SGHTA, FQGNSA. This CDR3 is 15 amino acids long. V lost 2 bases and J lost 2; bases outside the gene matches: 3.

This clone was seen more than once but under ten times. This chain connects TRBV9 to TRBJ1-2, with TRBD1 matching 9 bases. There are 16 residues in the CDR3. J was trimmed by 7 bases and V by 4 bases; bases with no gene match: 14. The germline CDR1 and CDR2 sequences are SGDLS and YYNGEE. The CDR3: CASSPDLVGTGTGYTF. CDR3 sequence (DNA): TGTGCCAGCAGCCCGGATCTGGTTGGGACAGGGACTGGCTACACCTTC.

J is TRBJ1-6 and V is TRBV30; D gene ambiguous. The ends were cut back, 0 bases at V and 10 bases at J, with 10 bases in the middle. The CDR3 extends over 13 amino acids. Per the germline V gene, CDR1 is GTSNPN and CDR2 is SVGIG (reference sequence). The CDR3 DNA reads TGTGCCTGGAGTGTTGGGTCGCTATCACCCCTCCACTTT. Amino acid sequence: CAWSVGSLSPLHF.